This T cell receptor beta chain came from a study of T cells after yellow fever vaccination. On the study more broadly: Any fraction with a low cell number was prepared using SMART-Seq v4 Ultra Low Input. General study results and limits: Researchers noted that a small share of clonotypes showed up in both CD4 and CD8 compartments. Compared with primary, the secondary response was weaker and peaked at day 5, not 15. After the booster, about 95% of CD4 and roughly nine tenths of CD8 primary-response clones were re-detected.

TCRdb used MiXCR to reprocess the 5' RACE reads, holding one entry per CDR3 protein. The table includes 300,000 to 400,000 distinct CDR3 sequences, over 8.5% detected once. This clonotype has more than one count but fewer than ten. Its specificity is unknown. The CDR3 covers 16 residues. Germline V gene data show CDR1 as SGHNT and CDR2 as YYREEE (reference sequence). Trimming left V 2 bases short and J 2 bases short, with 17 bases between. The sequence was collected from a man between 18 and 29 years old who received the YFV17D yellow fever vaccine. Sequences were derived from CD4+ T cells sorted from PBMCs, sampled 45 days after the yellow fever booster vaccination. The chain combines TRBV5-4 with TRBJ2-7; D may correspond to TRBD1 or TRBD2 (5 bases each). The CDR3 DNA follows: TGTGCCAGCAGCTTTGGGGGAGTGGCAGGTACCTACGAGCAGTACGTC. Its protein is CASSFGGVAGTYEQYV.